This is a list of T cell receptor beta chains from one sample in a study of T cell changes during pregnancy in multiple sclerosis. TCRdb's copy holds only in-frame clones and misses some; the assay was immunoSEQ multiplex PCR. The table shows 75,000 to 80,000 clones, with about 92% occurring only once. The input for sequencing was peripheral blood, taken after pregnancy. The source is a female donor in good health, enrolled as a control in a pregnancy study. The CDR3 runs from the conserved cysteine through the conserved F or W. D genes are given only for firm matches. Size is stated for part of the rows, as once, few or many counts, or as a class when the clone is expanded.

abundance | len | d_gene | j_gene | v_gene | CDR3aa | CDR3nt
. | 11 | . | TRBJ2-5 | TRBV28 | CASSLRETQYF | TGTGCCAGCAGTTTACGAGAGACCCAGTACTTC
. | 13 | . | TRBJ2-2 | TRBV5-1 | CASSLRETGELFF | TGCGCCAGCAGCTTACGAGAGACCGGGGAGCTGTTTTTT
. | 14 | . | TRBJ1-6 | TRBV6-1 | CASSRQSGNSPLHF | TGTGCCAGCAGCAGACAGAGTGGGAATTCACCCCTCCACTTT
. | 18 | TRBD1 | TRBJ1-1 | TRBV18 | CASSPLSGTGGGNTEAFF | TGTGCCAGCTCACCACTTTCCGGGACAGGGGGCGGGAACACTGAAGCTTTCTTT
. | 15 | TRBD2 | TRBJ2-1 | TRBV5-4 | CASSTLLAGGNEQFF | TGTGCCAGCAGCACCTTACTAGCGGGAGGCAATGAGCAGTTCTTC
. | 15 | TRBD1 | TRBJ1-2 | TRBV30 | CALPPLGQGKKGYTF | TGTGCCTTACCCCCTCTCGGACAGGGCAAGAAAGGCTACACCTTC
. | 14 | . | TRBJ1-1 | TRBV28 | CASSERGLNTEAFF | TGTGCCAGCTCTGAAAGGGGCCTGAACACTGAAGCTTTCTTT
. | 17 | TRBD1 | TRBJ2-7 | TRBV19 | CASSMPDRGDPFSEQYF | TGTGCCAGTAGTATGCCGGACAGGGGGGACCCGTTTAGCGAGCAGTACTTC
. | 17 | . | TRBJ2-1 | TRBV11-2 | CASSLDLARSSYNEQFF | TGTGCCAGCAGCTTAGATCTCGCACGTAGCTCCTACAATGAGCAGTTCTTC
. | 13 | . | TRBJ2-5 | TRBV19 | CASSIDRKETQYF | TGTGCCAGTAGTATTGACAGAAAAGAGACCCAGTACTTC
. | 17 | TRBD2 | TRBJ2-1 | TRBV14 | CASSQGLRAGVENEQFF | TGTGCCAGCAGCCAAGGACTAAGAGCGGGAGTAGAAAATGAGCAGTTCTTC
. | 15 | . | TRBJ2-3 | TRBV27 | CASSLLPRDTDTQYF | TGTGCCAGCAGTTTACTGCCGCGAGACACAGATACGCAGTATTTT
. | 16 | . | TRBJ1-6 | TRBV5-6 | CASSLAETTYNSPLHF | TGTGCCAGCAGCTTGGCGGAGACTACCTATAATTCACCCCTCCACTTT
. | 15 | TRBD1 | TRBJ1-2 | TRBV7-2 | CASSTRTGQGHGYTF | TGTGCCAGCAGCACAAGAACTGGACAGGGGCATGGCTACACCTTC
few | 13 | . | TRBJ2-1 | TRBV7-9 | CASSLDREAEQFF | TGTGCCAGCAGCTTAGACAGGGAAGCTGAGCAGTTCTTC
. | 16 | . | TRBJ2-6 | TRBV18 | CASSPAPRSGANVLTF | TGTGCCAGCTCACCTGCACCGCGCTCTGGGGCCAACGTCCTGACTTTC
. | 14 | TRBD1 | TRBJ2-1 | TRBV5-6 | CASSAGTGIYEQFF | TGTGCCAGCAGCGCCGGGACAGGGATCTATGAGCAGTTCTTC
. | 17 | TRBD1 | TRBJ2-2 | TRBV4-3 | CASSQGPTGQGIGELFF | TGCGCCAGCAGCCAAGGGCCAACGGGACAGGGGATCGGGGAGCTGTTTTTT
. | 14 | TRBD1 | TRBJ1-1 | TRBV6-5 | CASSYGTVNTEAFF | TGTGCCAGCAGTTACGGGACAGTGAACACTGAAGCTTTCTTT
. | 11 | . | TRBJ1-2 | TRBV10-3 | CAISTGRGYTF | TGTGCCATCTCTACAGGGAGAGGCTACACCTTC
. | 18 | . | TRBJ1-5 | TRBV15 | CATSRVGTGTLSNQPQHF | TGTGCCACCAGCAGAGTAGGGACCGGGACTCTAAGCAATCAGCCCCAGCATTTT
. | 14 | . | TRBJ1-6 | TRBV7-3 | CASSPLGPNSPLHF | TGTGCCAGCAGCCCGTTGGGGCCAAATTCACCCCTCCACTTT
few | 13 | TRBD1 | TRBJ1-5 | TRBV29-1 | CSVRTGSDQPQHF | TGCAGCGTGAGGACAGGGTCCGATCAGCCCCAGCATTTT
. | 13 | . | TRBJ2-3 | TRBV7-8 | CASIDGSSDTQYF | TGTGCCAGCATCGACGGGAGTTCAGATACGCAGTATTTT
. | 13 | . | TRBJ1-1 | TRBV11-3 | CASSSHLNTEAFF | TGTGCCAGCAGCTCACACCTGAACACTGAAGCTTTCTTT
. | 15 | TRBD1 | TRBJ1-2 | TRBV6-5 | CASSYNGGTGIGYTF | TGTGCCAGCAGTTACAACGGCGGGACAGGGATCGGCTACACCTTC
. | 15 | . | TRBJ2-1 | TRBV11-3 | CASSRKADRDNEQFF | TGTGCCAGCAGCCGAAAGGCGGATCGGGACAATGAGCAGTTCTTC
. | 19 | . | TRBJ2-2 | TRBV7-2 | CASSLVGVGGADDTGELFF | TGTGCCAGCAGCTTAGTAGGTGTCGGCGGGGCCGATGACACCGGGGAGCTGTTTTTT
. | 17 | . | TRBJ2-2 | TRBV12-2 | CASRLGPREWVTGELFF | TGTGCAAGTCGCTTAGGACCGCGGGAGTGGGTCACCGGGGAGCTGTTTTTT
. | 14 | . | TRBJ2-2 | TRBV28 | CASSSGQRTGELFF | TGTGCCAGCAGTTCAGGACAGCGGACCGGGGAGCTGTTTTTT
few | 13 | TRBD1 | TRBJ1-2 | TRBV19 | CASSMRQGNGYTF | TGTGCCAGTAGTATGAGACAGGGGAATGGCTACACCTTC
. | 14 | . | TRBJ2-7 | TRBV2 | CASSYWRGAYEQYF | TGTGCCAGCAGTTACTGGAGAGGAGCCTACGAGCAGTACTTC
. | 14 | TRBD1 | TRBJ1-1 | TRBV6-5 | CASSYSNDRGQAFF | TGTGCCAGCAGTTACTCAAACGACAGGGGGCAAGCTTTCTTT
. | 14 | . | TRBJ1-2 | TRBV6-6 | CASRQQGVEYGYTF | TGTGCCAGCAGACAGCAGGGTGTTGAATATGGCTACACCTTC
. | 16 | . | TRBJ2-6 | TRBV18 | CASSPQGRTGANVLTF | TGTGCCAGCTCACCACAAGGGAGAACTGGGGCCAACGTCCTGACTTTC
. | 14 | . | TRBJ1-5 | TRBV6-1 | CASSEEGGGQPQHF | TGTGCCAGCAGTGAAGAGGGAGGCGGACAGCCCCAGCATTTT
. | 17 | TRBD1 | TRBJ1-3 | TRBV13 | CASSATGEKGSGNTIYF | TGTGCCAGCAGCGCGACAGGGGAAAAGGGGAGTGGAAACACCATATATTTT
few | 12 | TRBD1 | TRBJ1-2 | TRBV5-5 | CASSFDRDGYTF | TGTGCCAGCAGCTTTGACAGGGATGGCTACACCTTC
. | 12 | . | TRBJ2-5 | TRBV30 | CAWSVVGGTQYF | TGTGCCTGGAGTGTGGTAGGAGGGACCCAGTACTTC
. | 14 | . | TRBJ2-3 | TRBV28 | CASSKGGPIDTQYF | TGTGCCAGCAGTAAGGGGGGGCCTATAGATACGCAGTATTTT